These 21 T cell receptor beta chains were sequenced from one sample in a study of T cell responses to AZD1222 COVID-19 vaccine. Clones were sequenced by immunoSEQ multiplex PCR, and TCRdb holds only the in-frame ones, with some missing. The table records roughly 160,000 clones, about nine tenths of them present only once. Sequencing used peripheral blood, obtained on day 0 of AZD1222 vaccination. Receptors originate from an adult in good health.

The chain uses TRBV7-2 and TRBJ2-5; D is perhaps TRBD1 or TRBD2 (5 bases each). This CDR3 spans 17 amino acids. Germline loops: CDR1 SGHTA, CDR2 FQGNSA. Trimming removed 1 base from V and 7 bases from J, with 22 bases in between. In nucleotides, the CDR3 is TGTGCCAGCAGCTTAGGAGTGGGACCCCTGGGAAGGGGGACCCAGTACTTC. It specifies CASSLGVGPLGRGTQYF.

This chain connects TRBV2 to TRBJ1-2; tentatively, D is TRBD1 (5 bases). Germline V CDR1 and CDR2: SNHLY, FYNNEI. CDR3 length: 12 amino acids. Trimming took 6 bases from V and 7 from J, leaving 12 bases between them. The CDR3 is CASRGGGGGYTF. CDR3 nucleotides: TGTGCCAGCAGGGGGGGTGGCGGTGGCTACACCTTC.

The V and J genes are TRBV7-9 and TRBJ1-6; D uncertain. The CDR3 has 14 residues. Germline CDR1 reads SEHNR; CDR2 reads FQNEAQ (reference sequence). With 1 base removed from V and 7 bases from J, the gap between germline ends came to 8 bases. CDR3 sequence (DNA): TGTGCCAGCAGCTTAGTTTTGGCGAATTCACCCCTCCACTTT. Translation: CASSLVLANSPLHF.

This sequence joins TRBV2 and TRBJ1-6; no firm D call. This CDR3 region has 13 residues. The V end lost 1 base, the J end lost 6 bases, and 4 bases lay between the germline ends. Germline lookup yields CDR1 SNHLY and CDR2 FYNNEI. The CDR3: CASSEGVNSPLHF. CDR3 DNA sequence: TGTGCCAGCAGTGAAGGGGTTAATTCACCCCTCCACTTT.

The chain uses TRBV2 and TRBJ2-3, with TRBD1 identical over 7 bases. CDR3 length: 15 residues. From germline, CDR1 is SNHLY and CDR2 FYNNEI. V was pared by 4 bases and J by 1 base, with 5 bases of the junction left unmatched. The CDR3 region has the DNA TGTGCCAGCAGTGTTGACAGGGACGGCACAGATACGCAGTATTTT. This codes for CASSVDRDGTDTQYF.

This sequence joins TRBV2 and TRBJ1-5, with D possibly matching TRBD1 (5 bases). The CDR3 is 14 residues long. Trimming removed 3 bases at V and 3 bases at J, with 9 bases between. Germline V gene data show CDR1 as SNHLY and CDR2 as FYNNEI. The CDR3 bases are TGTGCCAGCAGTGACCCGGGACCCAATCAGCCCCAGCATTTT. Protein sequence: CASSDPGPNQPQHF.

The chain links TRBV11-2 to TRBJ1-1; tentatively, D is TRBD1 (5 bases). The CDR3 extends over 13 amino acids. V was trimmed by 3 bases and J by 1 base, leaving 6 bases between them. Germline assignment: CDR1 SGHAT and CDR2 FQNNGV. The CDR3 spells CASSFTGNTEAFF. Written as DNA, the CDR3 is TGTGCCAGCAGCTTTACAGGGAACACTGAAGCTTTCTTT.

This chain joins TRBV12-3 or TRBV12-4 and TRBJ2-1; D perhaps matches TRBD1 (7 bases). The CDR3 is 12 amino acids. V was trimmed by 7 bases and J by 9 bases, leaving 13 bases between them. As DNA, the CDR3 is TGTGCCAGCACCAGGGGGGTCGGTGAGCAGTTCTTC. Amino acids: CASTRGVGEQFF.

The rearrangement links TRBV9 to TRBJ1-1, with D possibly matching TRBD1 (5 bases). Looked up from germline, CDR1 is SGDLS and CDR2 is YYNGEE. With 0 bases removed from V and 1 base from J, the gap between germline ends came to 13 bases. This CDR3 is 16 amino acids long. The CDR3 protein is CASSVAGSDWNTEAFF. Here the CDR3 DNA reads TGTGCCAGCAGCGTAGCAGGGAGCGACTGGAACACTGAAGCTTTCTTT.

J is TRBJ2-7 and V is TRBV30; the match to TRBD2 covers 9 bases. Germline V gene sequence: CDR1 GTSNPN, CDR2 SVGIG (reference sequence). The CDR3 has 13 residues. V trimming: 1 base; J trimming: 7 bases; junction bases outside the gene matches: 5. The chain's CDR3 is CAWSGPSGGEQYF. CDR3 nucleotide sequence: TGTGCCTGGAGTGGGCCCAGCGGGGGGGAGCAGTACTTC.

The V gene is TRBV2, the J gene TRBJ1-1; 7 bases match TRBD1. The CDR3 covers 14 residues. The V gene's germline CDR1 is SNHLY and CDR2 FYNNEI. V shed 8 bases, J shed 1 base, and the junction held 7 bases outside the gene matches. Here the CDR3 reads CASRRDSQNTEAFF. Here the CDR3 DNA reads TGTGCCAGCCGGAGGGACAGCCAGAACACTGAAGCTTTCTTT.

This CDR3 is CASSPGTRWVSNYGYTF. The CDR3 nucleotides read TGTGCCAGCAGTCCAGGGACACGGTGGGTCTCTAACTATGGCTACACCTTC. The genes are TRBV27 and TRBJ1-2; a possible D gene is TRBD1 (6 bases). This CDR3 has 17 residues. The germline V gene has CDR1 MNHEY and CDR2 SMNVEV (reference sequence). Trimming left V 5 bases short and J 0 bases short, with 19 bases between.

This clone came up a few times. The rearrangement uses TRBV12-3 or TRBV12-4 and TRBJ2-4; 7 bases match TRBD1. Trimming at V came to 6 bases and at J to 3 bases, leaving 2 bases not matched to a gene. This CDR3 contains 13 residues. Here the CDR3 reads CASSRDSKNIQYF. CDR3 sequence (DNA): TGTGCCAGCAGCCGGGACAGCAAAAACATTCAGTACTTC.

This clone was recorded only once. The CDR3 bases are TGTGCCAGTAGTGTGGGGAAAATCCACAATGAGCAGTTCTTC. Its protein product is CASSVGKIHNEQFF. This chain connects TRBV19 to TRBJ2-1; D call uncertain. V was pared by 5 bases and J by 5 bases, with 13 bases between. The length of the CDR3 is 14 residues. Germline V lookup: CDR1 LNHDA, CDR2 SQIVND (reference sequence).

The V gene is TRBV5-1, the J gene TRBJ1-4; TRBD1 might be the D (5 bases). Germline V lookup: CDR1 SGHRS, CDR2 YFSETQ. The CDR3 covers 15 residues. Trimming removed 4 bases at V and 4 bases at J, with 14 bases between. The CDR3 sequence: CASSKGRKYNEKLFF. The CDR3, as DNA: TGCGCCAGCAGCAAGGGGAGAAAGTATAATGAAAAACTGTTTTTT.

A single count supports this clone. The V gene is TRBV6-2 or TRBV6-3, the J gene TRBJ1-2; D is unresolved. The CDR3 length is 16 residues. V was clipped by 2 bases and J by 2 bases, with 15 bases between them. CDR1 MNHEY and CDR2 SVGEGT come from the germline V gene. CDR3 protein: CASSYERRPGNYGYTF. The CDR3 DNA is TGTGCCAGCAGTTACGAGAGGAGGCCCGGCAACTATGGCTACACCTTC.

The gene calls are TRBV7-3 and TRBJ2-4, with TRBD2 matching over 14 bases. Germline V gene lookup returns CDR1 SGHTA and CDR2 FQGTGA. J lost 7 bases, V lost 2 bases, and 4 bases had no gene match. CDR3 length: 16 amino acids. CDR3 nucleotide sequence: TGTGCCAGCAGCTTACTGGGACTAGCGGGAGACAACATTCAGTACTTC. Translation gives CASSLLGLAGDNIQYF.

The chain is built from TRBV6-5 and TRBJ1-1, with 7 bases aligning to TRBD1. The junction had 4 bases not matched to a gene; V was cut back by 6 bases and J by 3 bases. The CDR3 has 13 amino acids. Germline V gives CDR1 MNHEY, CDR2 SVGAGI. The CDR3, as DNA: TGTGCCAGCAGCCCGGGACAGTACACTGAAGCTTTCTTT. Amino acid sequence: CASSPGQYTEAFF.

This chain links TRBV10-3 with TRBJ2-5; maybe TRBD1 (5 bases). V was clipped by 6 bases and J by 2 bases, with 13 bases between them. This CDR3 has 14 amino acids. Germline V lookup: CDR1 ENHRY, CDR2 SYGVKD. The CDR3 reads CAISATTGQETQYF. Written as DNA, the CDR3 is TGTGCCATCAGCGCCACTACAGGACAAGAGACCCAGTACTTC.

The chain is built from TRBV11-2 and TRBJ1-1; TRBD1 matches 8 bases. This CDR3 is 15 amino acids long. V gave up 5 bases and J gave up 1 base; unmatched junction bases: 6. CDR1 and CDR2 from the germline V gene are SGHAT and FQNNGV. CDR3 amino acids: CASSLRQGPNTEAFF. CDR3 bases: TGTGCCAGCAGCCTCAGACAGGGGCCGAACACTGAAGCTTTCTTT.

This sequence joins TRBV27 and TRBJ2-1, with 7 positions matching TRBD2. Germline lookup yields CDR1 MNHEY and CDR2 SMNVEV (reference sequence). This CDR3 spans 14 amino acids. The junction had 3 bases not matched to a gene; V was cut back by 5 bases and J by 2 bases. DNA for the CDR3: TGTGCCAGCAGTATCGGACTAGCCTACAATGAGCAGTTCTTC. As protein: CASSIGLAYNEQFF.